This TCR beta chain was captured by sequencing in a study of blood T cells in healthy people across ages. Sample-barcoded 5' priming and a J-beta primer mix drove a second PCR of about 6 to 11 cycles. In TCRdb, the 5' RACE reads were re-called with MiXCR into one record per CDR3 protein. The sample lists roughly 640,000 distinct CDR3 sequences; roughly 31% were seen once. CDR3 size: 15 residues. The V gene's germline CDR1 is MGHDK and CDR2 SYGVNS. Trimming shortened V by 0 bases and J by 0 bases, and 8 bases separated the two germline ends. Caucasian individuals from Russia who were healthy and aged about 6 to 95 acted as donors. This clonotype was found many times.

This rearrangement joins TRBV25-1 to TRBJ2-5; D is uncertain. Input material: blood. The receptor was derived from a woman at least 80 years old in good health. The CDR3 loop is CASSEYRLYQETQYF. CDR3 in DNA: TGTGCCAGCAGTGAATACCGGCTGTACCAAGAGACCCAGTACTTC.